The sequence of this TCR beta chain was determined in a study of cytomegalovirus exposure and HLA in healthy donors. Notes on the study in general: A later examination showed that TCR association rates differed by HLA locus, with DRB1 most and HLA-C fewest. What was likely a sequencing artifact was a cluster of highly shared sequence variants.

Primers included in the PCR were 60 Vbeta and 13 Jbeta primers. Generated by immunoSEQ multiplex PCR, the TCRdb table keeps only in-frame clones and is missing some. The sample records 150,000 or so clones, roughly 70% being singletons. Points on this clone: Its matching antigen is unknown.

The CDR3 consists of 12 residues. Germline-derived CDR1 and CDR2 are LNHNV and YYDKDF (reference sequence). Trimming took 0 bases from V and 8 from J, leaving 7 bases between them. The chain joins TRBV15 to TRBJ1-2; D is unclear. What was sequenced was PBMCs. The TCR comes from a woman aged 60-70 years in good health and CMV-seropositive. Here the CDR3 reads CATSRDGEGYTF. CDR3 DNA sequence: TGTGCCACCAGCAGAGATGGTGAGGGCTACACCTTC.